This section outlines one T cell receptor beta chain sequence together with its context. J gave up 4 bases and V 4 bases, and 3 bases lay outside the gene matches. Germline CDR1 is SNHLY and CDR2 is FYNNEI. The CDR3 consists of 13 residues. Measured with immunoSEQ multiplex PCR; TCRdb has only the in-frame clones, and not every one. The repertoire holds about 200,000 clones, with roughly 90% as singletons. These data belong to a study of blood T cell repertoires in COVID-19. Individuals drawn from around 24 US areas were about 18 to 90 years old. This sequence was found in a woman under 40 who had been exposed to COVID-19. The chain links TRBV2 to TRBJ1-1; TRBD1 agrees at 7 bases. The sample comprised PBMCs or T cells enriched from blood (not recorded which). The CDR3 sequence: CASSAEGATEAFF. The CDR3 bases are TGTGCCAGCAGTGCCGAGGGGGCCACTGAAGCTTTCTTT.